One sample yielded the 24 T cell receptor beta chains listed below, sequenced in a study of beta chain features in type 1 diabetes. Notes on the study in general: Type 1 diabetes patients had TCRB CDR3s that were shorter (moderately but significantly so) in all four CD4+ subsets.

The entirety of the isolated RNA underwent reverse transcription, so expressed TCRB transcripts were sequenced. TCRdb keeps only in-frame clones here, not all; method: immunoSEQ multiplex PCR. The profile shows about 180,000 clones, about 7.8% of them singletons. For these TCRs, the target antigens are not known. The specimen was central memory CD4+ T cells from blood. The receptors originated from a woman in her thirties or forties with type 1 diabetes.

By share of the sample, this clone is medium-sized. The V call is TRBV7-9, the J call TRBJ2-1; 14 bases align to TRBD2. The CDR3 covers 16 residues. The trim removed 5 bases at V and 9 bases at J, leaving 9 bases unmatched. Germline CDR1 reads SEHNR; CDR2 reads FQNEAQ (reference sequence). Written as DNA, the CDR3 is TGTGCCAGCAGCGGTTACGGGACTAGCGGGAGTGTTGAGCAGTTCTTC. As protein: CASSGYGTSGSVEQFF.

The CDR3 DNA follows: TGTGCCAGCAGTTTTCGCCCAGGGTTGGGCTCCTACGAGCAGTACTTC. Protein sequence: CASSFRPGLGSYEQYF. V gene TRBV28 combines with J gene TRBJ2-7, with D possibly matching TRBD1 (5 bases). V lost 3 bases, J lost 0 bases, and 15 bases lay in between. The CDR3 runs 16 residues. CDR1 is MDHEN and CDR2 is SYDVKM in the germline V gene. The variable domain in full, with the rest retrieved from reference TRBV28 and TRBJ2-7, is DVKVTQSSRYLVKRTGEKVFLECVQDMDHENMFWYRQDPGLGLRLIYFSYDVKMKEKGDIPEGYSVSREKKERFSLILESASTNQTSMYLCASSFRPGLGSYEQYFGPGTRLTVT.

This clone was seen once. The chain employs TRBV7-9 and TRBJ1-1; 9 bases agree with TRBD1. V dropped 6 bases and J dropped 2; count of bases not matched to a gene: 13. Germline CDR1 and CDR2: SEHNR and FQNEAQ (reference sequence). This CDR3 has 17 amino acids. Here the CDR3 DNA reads TGTGCCAGCAGTTCGGGACAGGGCAGGGGGAGAAACACTGAAGCTTTCTTT. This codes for CASSSGQGRGRNTEAFF.

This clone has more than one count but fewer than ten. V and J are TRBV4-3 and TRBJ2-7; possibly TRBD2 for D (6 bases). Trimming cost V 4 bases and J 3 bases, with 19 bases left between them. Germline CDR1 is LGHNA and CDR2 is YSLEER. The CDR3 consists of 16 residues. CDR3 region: CASSRAASAGRYEQYF. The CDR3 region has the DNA TGCGCCAGCAGCCGGGCCGCTAGCGCAGGGCGCTACGAGCAGTACTTC.

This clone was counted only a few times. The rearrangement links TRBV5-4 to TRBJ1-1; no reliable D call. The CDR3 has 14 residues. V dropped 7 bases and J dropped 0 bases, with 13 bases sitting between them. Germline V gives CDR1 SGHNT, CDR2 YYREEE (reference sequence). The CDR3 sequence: CASGTRNMNTEAFF. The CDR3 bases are TGTGCCAGCGGAACCAGGAATATGAACACTGAAGCTTTCTTT.

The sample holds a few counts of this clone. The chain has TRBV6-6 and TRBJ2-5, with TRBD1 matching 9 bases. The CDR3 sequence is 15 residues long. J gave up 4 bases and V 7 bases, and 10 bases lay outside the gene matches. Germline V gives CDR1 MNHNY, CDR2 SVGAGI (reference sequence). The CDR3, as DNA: TGTGCCAGCACCTCGGGGACAGGGAGAGGAGAGACCCAGTACTTC. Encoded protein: CASTSGTGRGETQYF.

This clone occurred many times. The CDR3 loop is CASSPNPTTGSDTQYF. The CDR3 bases are TGTGCCAGCAGCCCTAACCCAACGACAGGTTCAGATACGCAGTATTTT. This chain connects TRBV5-6 to TRBJ2-3; D may be TRBD1 (6 bases). The CDR3 consists of 16 residues. Trimming cost V 4 bases and J 4 bases, with 19 bases left between them. Germline lookup yields CDR1 SGHDT and CDR2 YYEEEE.

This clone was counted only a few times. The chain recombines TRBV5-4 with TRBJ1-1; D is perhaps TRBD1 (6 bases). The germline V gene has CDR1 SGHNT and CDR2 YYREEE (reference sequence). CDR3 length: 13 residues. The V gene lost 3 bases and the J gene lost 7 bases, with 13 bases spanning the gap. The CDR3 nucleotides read TGTGCCAGCAGCTCCTATTGGACAGTTGAAGCTTTCTTT. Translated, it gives CASSSYWTVEAFF.

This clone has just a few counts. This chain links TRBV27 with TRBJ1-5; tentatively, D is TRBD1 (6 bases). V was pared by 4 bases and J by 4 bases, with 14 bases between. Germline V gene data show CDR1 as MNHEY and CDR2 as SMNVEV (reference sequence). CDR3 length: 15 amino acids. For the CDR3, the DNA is TGTGCCAGCAGTTCTGGGACAACTGGGAATCAGCCCCAGCATTTT. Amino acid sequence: CASSSGTTGNQPQHF.

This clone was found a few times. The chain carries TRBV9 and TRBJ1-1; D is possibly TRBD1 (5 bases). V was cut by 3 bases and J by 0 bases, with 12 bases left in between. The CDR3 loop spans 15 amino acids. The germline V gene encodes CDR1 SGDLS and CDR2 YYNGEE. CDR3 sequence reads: CASSAGQALNTEAFF. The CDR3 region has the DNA TGTGCCAGCAGCGCAGGGCAAGCTCTGAACACTGAAGCTTTCTTT.

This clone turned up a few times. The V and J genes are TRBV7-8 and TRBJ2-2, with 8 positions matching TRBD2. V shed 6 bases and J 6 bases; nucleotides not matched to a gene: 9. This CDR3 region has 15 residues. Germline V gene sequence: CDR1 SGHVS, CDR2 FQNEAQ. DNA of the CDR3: TGTGCCAGCAGGCCGCCGGGAGGGGACGCCGGGGAGCTGTTTTTT. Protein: CASRPPGGDAGELFF.

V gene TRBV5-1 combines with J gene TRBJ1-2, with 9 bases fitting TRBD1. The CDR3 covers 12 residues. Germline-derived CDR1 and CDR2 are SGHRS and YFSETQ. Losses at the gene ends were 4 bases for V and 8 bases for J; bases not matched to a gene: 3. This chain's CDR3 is CASSLGQGGYTF. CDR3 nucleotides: TGCGCCAGCAGCCTGGGACAGGGAGGCTACACCTTC.

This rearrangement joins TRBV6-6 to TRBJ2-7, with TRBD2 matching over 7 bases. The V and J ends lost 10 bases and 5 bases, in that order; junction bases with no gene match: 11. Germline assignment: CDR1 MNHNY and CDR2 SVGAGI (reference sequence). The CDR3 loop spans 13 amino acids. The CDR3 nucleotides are TGTGCCACCGTGGTGGGGGGGAGGAACGAGCAGTACTTC. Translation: CATVVGGRNEQYF.

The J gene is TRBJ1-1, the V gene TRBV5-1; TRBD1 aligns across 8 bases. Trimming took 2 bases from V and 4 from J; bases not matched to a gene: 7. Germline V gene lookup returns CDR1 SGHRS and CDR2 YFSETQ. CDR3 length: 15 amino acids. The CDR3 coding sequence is TGCGCCAGCAGCTTAAGGGACAGGTTCGGCACTGAAGCTTTCTTT. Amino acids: CASSLRDRFGTEAFF.

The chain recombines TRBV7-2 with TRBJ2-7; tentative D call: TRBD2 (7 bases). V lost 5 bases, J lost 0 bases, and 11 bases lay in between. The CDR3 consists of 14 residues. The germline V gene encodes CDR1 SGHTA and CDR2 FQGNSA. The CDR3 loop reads CASSPGGASYEQYF. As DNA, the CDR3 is TGTGCCAGCAGCCCTGGGGGGGCCTCCTACGAGCAGTACTTC. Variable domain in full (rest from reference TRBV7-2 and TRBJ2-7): GAGVSQSPSNKVTEKGKDVELRCDPISGHTALYWYRQSLGQGLEFLIYFQGNSAPDKSGLPSDRFSAERTGGSVSTLTIQRTQQEDSAVYLCASSPGGASYEQYFGPGTRLTVT.

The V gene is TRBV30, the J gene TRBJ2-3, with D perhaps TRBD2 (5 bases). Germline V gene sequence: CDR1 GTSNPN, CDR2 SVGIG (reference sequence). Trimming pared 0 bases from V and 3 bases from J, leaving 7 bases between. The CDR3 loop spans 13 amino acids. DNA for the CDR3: TGTGCCTGGAGTGTACGGGGAACAGATACGCAGTATTTT. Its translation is CAWSVRGTDTQYF.

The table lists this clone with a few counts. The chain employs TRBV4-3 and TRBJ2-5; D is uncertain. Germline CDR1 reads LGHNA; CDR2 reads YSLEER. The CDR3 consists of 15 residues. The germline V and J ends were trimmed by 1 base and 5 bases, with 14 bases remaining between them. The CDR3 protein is CASSQVATLIETQYF. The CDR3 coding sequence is TGCGCCAGCAGCCAAGTAGCTACATTAATCGAGACCCAGTACTTC.

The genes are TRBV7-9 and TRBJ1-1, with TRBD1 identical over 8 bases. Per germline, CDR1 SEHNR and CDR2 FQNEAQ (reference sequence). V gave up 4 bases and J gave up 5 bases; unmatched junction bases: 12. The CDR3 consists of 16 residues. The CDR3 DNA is TGTGCCAGCAGCTCCCAAAATCAGGGGGCACGGACTGAAGCTTTCTTT. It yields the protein CASSSQNQGARTEAFF. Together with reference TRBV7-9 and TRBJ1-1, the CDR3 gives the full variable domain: DTGVSQNPRHKITKRGQNVTFRCDPISEHNRLYWYRQTLGQGPEFLTYFQNEAQLEKSRLLSDRFSAERPKGSFSTLEIQRTEQGDSAMYLCASSSQNQGARTEAFFGQGTRLTVV.

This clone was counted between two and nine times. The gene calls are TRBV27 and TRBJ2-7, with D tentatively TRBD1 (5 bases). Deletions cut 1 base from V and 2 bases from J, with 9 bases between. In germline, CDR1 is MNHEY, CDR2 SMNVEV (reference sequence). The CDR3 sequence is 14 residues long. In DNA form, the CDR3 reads TGTGCCAGCAGTTTATTTCGGACAACCTACGAGCAGTACTTC. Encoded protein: CASSLFRTTYEQYF.

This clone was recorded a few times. In nucleotides, the CDR3 is TGCAGTCCGCATTCGGGGGAGGAGCAGTTCTTC. Translation gives CSPHSGEEQFF. The chain is built from TRBV20-1 and TRBJ2-1; possible D gene TRBD2, 6 bases. Trimming removed 8 bases at V and 10 bases at J, with 15 bases between. From germline, CDR1 is DFQATT and CDR2 SNEGSKA (reference sequence). The CDR3 consists of 11 residues.

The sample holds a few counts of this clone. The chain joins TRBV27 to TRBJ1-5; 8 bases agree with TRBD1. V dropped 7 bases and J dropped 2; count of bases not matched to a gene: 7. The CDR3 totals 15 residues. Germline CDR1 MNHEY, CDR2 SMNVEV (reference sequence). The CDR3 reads CASNSQGAGNQPQHF. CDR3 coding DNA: TGTGCCAGCAATAGTCAGGGGGCGGGCAATCAGCCCCAGCATTTT.

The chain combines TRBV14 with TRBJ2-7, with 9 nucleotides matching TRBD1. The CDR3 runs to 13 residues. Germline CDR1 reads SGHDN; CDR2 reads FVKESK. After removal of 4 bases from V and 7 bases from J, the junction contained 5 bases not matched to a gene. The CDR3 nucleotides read TGTGCCAGCAGCCTCGGGACAGGGTTAGAGCAGTACTTC. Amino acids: CASSLGTGLEQYF.

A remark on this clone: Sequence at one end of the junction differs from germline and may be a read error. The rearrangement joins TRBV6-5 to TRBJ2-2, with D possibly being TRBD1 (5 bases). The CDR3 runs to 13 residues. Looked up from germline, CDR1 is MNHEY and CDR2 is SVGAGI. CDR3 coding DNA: TGTGCCAGCACGACAGTCAACAGCGGGGAGCTGTTTTTT. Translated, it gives CASTTVNSGELFF.

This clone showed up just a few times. CDR3 sequence: CASSQRGTTVNTEAFF. CDR3 DNA: TGTGCCAGCAGCCAAAGGGGTACCACAGTGAACACTGAAGCTTTCTTT. V usage is TRBV14 and J usage is TRBJ1-1; D possibly corresponds to TRBD1 (5 bases). Germline loops: CDR1 SGHDN, CDR2 FVKESK. The CDR3 consists of 16 residues. The germline V and J ends were trimmed by 2 bases and 0 bases, with 13 bases remaining between them.